This T cell receptor (beta chain) appears in the sequencing data of a study of beta chain features in type 1 diabetes. Turning to the study itself: Examination covered roughly 100,000,000 sorted cells spanning all samples.

Sequencing targeted expressed TCRB transcripts, as all isolated RNA had been reverse transcribed. Only in-frame clones appear in the TCRdb table, and some are missing; sequencing was by immunoSEQ multiplex PCR. The sample shows around 40,000 clones, over 50% of them seen only once. Germline V gene sequence: CDR1 GTSNPN, CDR2 SVGIG (reference sequence). V was clipped by 3 bases and J by 9 bases; unmatched bases: 5. This CDR3 region has 12 residues. J is TRBJ2-1 and V is TRBV30; 7 bases map to TRBD2. The material sequenced was Tregs from blood. This sequence was found in a woman aged 18-30 years in good health. The CDR3 loop is CAWRGGSPEQFF. CDR3 DNA: TGTGCCTGGAGAGGCGGGAGCCCTGAGCAGTTCTTC.